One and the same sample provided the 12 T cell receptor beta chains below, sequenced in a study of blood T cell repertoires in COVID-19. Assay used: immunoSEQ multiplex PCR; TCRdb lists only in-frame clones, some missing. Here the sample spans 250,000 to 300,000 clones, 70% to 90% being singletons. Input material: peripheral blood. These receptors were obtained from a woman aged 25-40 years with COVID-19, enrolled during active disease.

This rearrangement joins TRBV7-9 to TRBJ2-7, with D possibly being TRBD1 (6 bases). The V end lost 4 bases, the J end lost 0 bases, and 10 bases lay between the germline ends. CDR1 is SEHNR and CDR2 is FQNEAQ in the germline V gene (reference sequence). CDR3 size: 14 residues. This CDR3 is CASSSGTRSYEQYF. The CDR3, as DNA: TGTGCCAGCAGCTCCGGGACACGCTCCTACGAGCAGTACTTC.

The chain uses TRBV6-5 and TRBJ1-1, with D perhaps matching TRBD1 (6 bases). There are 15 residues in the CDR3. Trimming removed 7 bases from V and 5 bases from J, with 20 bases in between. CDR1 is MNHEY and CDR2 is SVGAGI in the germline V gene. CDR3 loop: CASTSPGGRGTEAFF. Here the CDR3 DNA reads TGTGCCAGCACCTCCCCAGGAGGGAGGGGGACTGAAGCTTTCTTT.

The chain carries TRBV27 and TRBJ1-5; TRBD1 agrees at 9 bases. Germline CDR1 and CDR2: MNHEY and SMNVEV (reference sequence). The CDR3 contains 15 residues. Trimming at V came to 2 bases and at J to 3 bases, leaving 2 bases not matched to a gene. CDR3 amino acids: CASSLGTGTNQPQHF. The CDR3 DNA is TGTGCCAGCAGTTTAGGGACAGGGACCAATCAGCCCCAGCATTTT.

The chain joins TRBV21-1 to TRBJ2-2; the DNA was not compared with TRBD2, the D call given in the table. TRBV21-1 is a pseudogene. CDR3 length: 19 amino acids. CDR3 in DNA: TGTGCCAGCAGCTTTCCCGGGGTGGGCGGGGGGCTATTCACCGGGGAGCTGTTTTTT. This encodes CASSFPGVGGGLFTGELFF.

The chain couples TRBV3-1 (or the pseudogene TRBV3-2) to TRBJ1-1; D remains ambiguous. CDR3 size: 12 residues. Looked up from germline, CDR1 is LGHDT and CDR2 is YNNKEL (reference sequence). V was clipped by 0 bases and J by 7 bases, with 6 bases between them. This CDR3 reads CASSQDGDEAFF. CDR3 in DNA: TGTGCCAGCAGCCAAGACGGGGATGAAGCTTTCTTT.

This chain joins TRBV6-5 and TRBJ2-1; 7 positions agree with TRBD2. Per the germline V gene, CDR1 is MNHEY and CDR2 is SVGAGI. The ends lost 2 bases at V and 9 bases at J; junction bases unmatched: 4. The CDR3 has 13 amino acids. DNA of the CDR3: TGTGCCAGCAGTTACAGCGGGGTGGGTGAGCAGTTCTTC. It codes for CASSYSGVGEQFF.

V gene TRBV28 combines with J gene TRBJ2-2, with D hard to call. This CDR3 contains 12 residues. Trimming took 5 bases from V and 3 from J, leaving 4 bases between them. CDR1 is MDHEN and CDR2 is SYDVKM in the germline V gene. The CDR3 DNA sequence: TGTGCCAGCAGTCCGGACACCGGGGAGCTGTTTTTT. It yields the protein CASSPDTGELFF. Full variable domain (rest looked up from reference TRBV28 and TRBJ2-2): DVKVTQSSRYLVKRTGEKVFLECVQDMDHENMFWYRQDPGLGLRLIYFSYDVKMKEKGDIPEGYSVSREKKERFSLILESASTNQTSMYLCASSPDTGELFFGEGSRLTVL.

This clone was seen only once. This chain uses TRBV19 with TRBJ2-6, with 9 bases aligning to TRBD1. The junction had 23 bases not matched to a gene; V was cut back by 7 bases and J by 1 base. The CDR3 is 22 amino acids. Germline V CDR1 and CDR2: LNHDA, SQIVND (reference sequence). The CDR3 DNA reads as TGTGCCAGTACCTCAGGACAGGGGCGATTTGTTAATCCCCTTTCTGGGGCCAACGTCCTGACTTTC. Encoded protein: CASTSGQGRFVNPLSGANVLTF.

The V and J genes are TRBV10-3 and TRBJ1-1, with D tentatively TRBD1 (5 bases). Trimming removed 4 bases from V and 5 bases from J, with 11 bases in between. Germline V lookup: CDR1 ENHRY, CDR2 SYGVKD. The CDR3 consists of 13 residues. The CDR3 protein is CAISAGVGTEAFF. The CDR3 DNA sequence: TGTGCCATCAGTGCGGGGGTGGGGACTGAAGCTTTCTTT.

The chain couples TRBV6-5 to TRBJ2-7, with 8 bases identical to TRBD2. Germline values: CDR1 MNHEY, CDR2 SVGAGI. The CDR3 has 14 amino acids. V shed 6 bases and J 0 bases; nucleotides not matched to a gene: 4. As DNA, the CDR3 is TGTGCCAGCAGGGCGGCGGGGGGCTCCTACGAGCAGTACTTC. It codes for CASRAAGGSYEQYF.

CDR3 protein: CASTSVASGNTIYF. In nucleotides, the CDR3 is TGTGCCAGCACATCAGTCGCCTCTGGAAACACCATATATTTT. The rearrangement uses TRBV28 and TRBJ1-3, with D unresolved. V lost 7 bases and J 0 bases, leaving 10 bases between the germline ends. The CDR3 extends over 14 amino acids. Germline V gives CDR1 MDHEN, CDR2 SYDVKM.

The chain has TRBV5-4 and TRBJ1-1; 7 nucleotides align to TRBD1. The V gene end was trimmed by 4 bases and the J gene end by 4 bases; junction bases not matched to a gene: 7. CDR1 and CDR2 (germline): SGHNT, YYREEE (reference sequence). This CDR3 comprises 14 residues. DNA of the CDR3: TGTGCCAGCAGCCCCCACAGGGGCAGCACTGAAGCTTTCTTT. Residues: CASSPHRGSTEAFF.